A single sample is the source of the 17 T cell receptor beta chains below, sequenced in a study of blood T cell repertoires in COVID-19. The table came from immunoSEQ multiplex PCR; TCRdb's copy has only in-frame clones and leaves some out. Altogether about 220,000 clones are present, 80% to 85% being singletons, with the ten largest covering about 20%. The source material was peripheral blood. These receptors all come from a man in his thirties or forties with active or convalescent COVID-19.

This sequence joins TRBV4-1 and TRBJ1-1; D gene uncertain. Trimming took off 3 bases at V and 2 bases at J, with 7 bases between the two ends. CDR1 is MGHRA, CDR2 YSYEKL, per germline. The CDR3 has 13 residues. DNA of the CDR3: TGCGCCAGCAGCCAGACTATAAACACTGAAGCTTTCTTT. Translation gives CASSQTINTEAFF.

The chain is built from TRBV6-5 and TRBJ2-2; a weak D match, TRBD1 (6 bases). The CDR3 loop spans 14 amino acids. Germline V gene sequence: CDR1 MNHEY, CDR2 SVGAGI. Trimming removed 8 bases from V and 2 bases from J, with 12 bases in between. CDR3 amino acids: CASGQHFNTGELFF. In DNA, the CDR3 is TGTGCCAGCGGACAGCACTTTAACACCGGGGAGCTGTTTTTT.

The V call is TRBV6-4, the J call TRBJ2-2; D is unresolved. This CDR3 is built from 16 residues. CDR1 is MRHNA and CDR2 is SNTAGT in the germline V gene. Trimming shortened V by 5 bases and J by 2 bases, and 15 bases separated the two germline ends. In DNA, the CDR3 is TGTGCCAGCAGTCCGACATTTGGTCCCAACACCGGGGAGCTGTTTTTT. Translated: CASSPTFGPNTGELFF.

CDR3 bases: TGTGCCTGGAGTGCTGTGCCCCCGGGCACTGAAGCTTTCTTT. Translation: CAWSAVPPGTEAFF. V is TRBV30 and J is TRBJ1-1; D is uncertain. Trimming cost V 1 base and J 4 bases, with 13 bases left between them. Germline V CDR1 and CDR2: GTSNPN, SVGIG (reference sequence). The CDR3 extends over 14 amino acids.

The genes are TRBV4-1 and TRBJ1-5; D might be TRBD1 (6 bases). The CDR3 spans 17 residues. The germline gives CDR1 MGHRA, CDR2 YSYEKL. Trimming stripped 0 bases from V and 1 base from J, with 13 bases between. CDR3 in DNA: TGCGCCAGCAGCCAAGAGATAGCAGGGGCAAGCAATCAGCCCCAGCATTTT. This encodes CASSQEIAGASNQPQHF.

J is TRBJ2-2 and V is TRBV6-4; D unresolved. The CDR3 sequence is 14 residues long. Trimming removed 6 bases from V and 1 base from J, with 9 bases in between. The germline V gene has CDR1 MRHNA and CDR2 SNTAGT. This CDR3 reads CASSFYLNTGELFF. The DNA of the CDR3 is TGTGCCAGCAGCTTCTACCTGAACACCGGGGAGCTGTTTTTT.

This clone occurred once. The chain couples TRBV30 to TRBJ1-5, with D tentatively TRBD1 (5 bases). V lost 3 bases, J lost 5 bases, and 14 bases lay in between. The germline V gene has CDR1 GTSNPN and CDR2 SVGIG (reference sequence). The CDR3 loop spans 14 amino acids. The CDR3 loop reads CAWSASGWHQPQHF. In nucleotides, the CDR3 is TGTGCCTGGAGCGCCTCAGGGTGGCATCAGCCCCAGCATTTT. Together with reference TRBV30 and TRBJ1-5, the CDR3 gives the full variable domain: SQTIHQWPATLVQPVGSPLSLECTVEGTSNPNLYWYRQAAGRGLQLLFYSVGIGQISSEVPQNLSASRPQDRQFILSSKKLLLSDSGFYLCAWSASGWHQPQHFGDGTRLSIL.

J is TRBJ1-2 and V is TRBV5-4, with a weak D call TRBD1 (5 bases). V was cut by 0 bases and J by 3 bases, with 12 bases left in between. Germline CDR1 reads SGHNT; CDR2 reads YYREEE (reference sequence). CDR3 length: 15 residues. The CDR3 reads CASSLGSGRDYGYTF. CDR3 DNA sequence: TGTGCCAGCAGCTTGGGTTCAGGGAGGGACTATGGCTACACCTTC.

This chain connects TRBV6-5 to TRBJ1-4; D is possibly TRBD1 (6 bases). The CDR3 extends over 14 amino acids. Germline V gene data show CDR1 as MNHEY and CDR2 as SVGAGI. V dropped 5 bases and J dropped 7 bases, with 14 bases sitting between them. The CDR3 sequence is CASSPQGLGEKLFF. CDR3 nucleotide sequence: TGTGCCAGCAGTCCCCAGGGGTTGGGTGAAAAACTGTTTTTT.

In this sample, this clone turned up once. The chain carries TRBV19 and TRBJ2-1; D is possibly TRBD1 (5 bases). The CDR3 extends over 15 amino acids. Germline CDR1 is LNHDA and CDR2 is SQIVND (reference sequence). V lost 9 bases and J lost 0, with 15 bases in between. Written as DNA, the CDR3 is TGTGCCAGCGAGGACATTATGACCTCCTACAATGAGCAGTTCTTC. Translation gives CASEDIMTSYNEQFF. Supplemented by reference TRBV19 and TRBJ2-1, the full variable domain reads DGGITQSPKYLFRKEGQNVTLSCEQNLNHDAMYWYRQDPGQGLRLIYYSQIVNDFQKGDIAEGYSVSREKKESFPLTVTSAQKNPTAFYLCASEDIMTSYNEQFFGPGTRLTVL.

The chain uses TRBV15 and TRBJ1-2; 9 positions agree with TRBD1. V was pared by 3 bases and J by 4 bases, with 6 bases of the junction left unmatched. This CDR3 region has 15 residues. Germline assignment: CDR1 LNHNV and CDR2 YYDKDF (reference sequence). CDR3 sequence: CATSRPTGGIYGYTF. CDR3 in DNA: TGTGCCACCAGCAGGCCAACAGGGGGCATCTATGGCTACACCTTC.

V usage is TRBV15 and J usage is TRBJ1-5, with 7 bases lining up with TRBD1. This CDR3 comprises 16 residues. Trimming took 1 base from V and 0 from J; bases not matched to a gene: 3. Germline CDR1 LNHNV, CDR2 YYDKDF (reference sequence). The CDR3 loop is CATSRGAGGSNQPQHF. The CDR3 region has the DNA TGTGCCACCAGCAGAGGTGCAGGGGGTAGCAATCAGCCCCAGCATTTT.

The chain links TRBV28 to TRBJ2-5; 12 nucleotides match TRBD2. Germline CDR1 is MDHEN and CDR2 is SYDVKM. V trimming: 6 bases; J trimming: 5 bases; junction bases outside the gene matches: 7. The CDR3 is 15 residues long. In nucleotides, the CDR3 is TGTGCCAGCAGCCCCCTAGCGGGGGGGCTCGAGACCCAGTACTTC. Translating gives CASSPLAGGLETQYF.

J is TRBJ2-7 and V is TRBV7-6, with 8 positions matching TRBD1. The CDR3 is 15 amino acids. V lost 5 bases to trimming and J lost 2 bases; unmatched junction nucleotides: 8. The germline gives CDR1 SGHVS, CDR2 FNYEAQ. The DNA of the CDR3 is TGTGCCAGCAGCAGCGGGCAGGGGGCTGCCTACGAGCAGTACTTC. Translating it yields CASSSGQGAAYEQYF.

V and J are TRBV5-1 and TRBJ2-3; possible D gene TRBD1, 5 bases. V was cut by 7 bases and J by 5 bases, with 17 bases left in between. There are 14 residues in the CDR3. Per germline, CDR1 SGHRS and CDR2 YFSETQ. The CDR3 reads CASSISSRGDTQYF. The CDR3 coding sequence is TGCGCCAGCTCCATCTCGAGTAGGGGAGATACGCAGTATTTT.

The rearrangement joins TRBV7-2 to TRBJ1-1; TRBD1 is a possible D gene (6 bases). The V gene lost 6 bases and the J gene lost 1 base, with 15 bases spanning the gap. This CDR3 has 15 amino acids. Germline V gene sequence: CDR1 SGHTA, CDR2 FQGNSA. CDR3 nucleotide sequence: TGTGCCAGCAGACCCGGGACACTGTGGAACACTGAAGCTTTCTTT. It is translated as CASRPGTLWNTEAFF.

The chain combines TRBV7-9 with TRBJ2-3; D is perhaps TRBD2 (5 bases). Trimming removed 8 bases at V and 2 bases at J, with 20 bases between. CDR1 and CDR2 from the germline V gene are SEHNR and FQNEAQ (reference sequence). CDR3 size: 16 residues. The CDR3 here is CASAGDRAANTDTQYF. The CDR3 DNA sequence: TGTGCCAGCGCCGGAGACCGAGCGGCAAACACAGATACGCAGTATTTT.